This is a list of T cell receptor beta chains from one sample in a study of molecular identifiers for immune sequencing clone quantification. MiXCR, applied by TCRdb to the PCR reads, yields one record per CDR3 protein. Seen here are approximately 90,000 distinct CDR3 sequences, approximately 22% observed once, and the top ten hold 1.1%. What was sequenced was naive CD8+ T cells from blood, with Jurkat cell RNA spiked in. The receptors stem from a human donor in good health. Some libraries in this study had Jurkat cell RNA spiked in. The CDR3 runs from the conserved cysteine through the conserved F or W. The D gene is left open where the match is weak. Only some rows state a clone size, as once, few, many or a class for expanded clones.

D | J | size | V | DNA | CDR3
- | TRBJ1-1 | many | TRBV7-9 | TGTGCCAGCAGCTTGCCGGACCGAACCTTTGAAGCTTTCTTT | CASSLPDRTFEAFF
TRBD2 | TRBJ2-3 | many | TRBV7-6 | TGTGCCAGCAGCCACCTAGCGGGGGGGCTAGATACGCAGTATTTT | CASSHLAGGLDTQYF
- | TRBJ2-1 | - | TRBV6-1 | TGTGCCAGCAGTGAGTCGGCAGGTGGAAATGAGCAGTTCTTC | CASSESAGGNEQFF
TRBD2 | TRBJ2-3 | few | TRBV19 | TGTGCCAGTAGTACCTGGAGCGGACTAGTAGGAGATACGCAGTATTTT | CASSTWSGLVGDTQYF
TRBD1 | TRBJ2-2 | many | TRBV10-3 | TGTGCCATCAGTGAACTGGGACAGGGGAACACCGGGGAGCTGTTTTTT | CAISELGQGNTGELFF
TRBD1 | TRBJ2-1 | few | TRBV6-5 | TGTGCCAGCAGTTATTCTACCGGGACAGACTCCTACAATGAGCAGTTCTTC | CASSYSTGTDSYNEQFF
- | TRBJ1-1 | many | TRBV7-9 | TGTGCCAGCAGCTTATCAGAGGGGCCTGAAGCTTTCTTT | CASSLSEGPEAFF
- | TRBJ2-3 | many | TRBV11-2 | TGTGCCAGCAGCTTAGCCGGGGTAGCAGCAGATACGCAGTATTTT | CASSLAGVAADTQYF
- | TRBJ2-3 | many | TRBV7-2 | TGTGCCAGCAGCTCCCTTCCGCGAGACACAGATACGCAGTATTTT | CASSSLPRDTDTQYF
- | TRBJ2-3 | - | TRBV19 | TGTGCCAGTAGTATGTGGGACACCTACACAGATACGCAGTATTTT | CASSMWDTYTDTQYF
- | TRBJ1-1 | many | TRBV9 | TGTGCCAGCAGCCCATTCGGGCCTATGAACACTGAAGCTTTCTTT | CASSPFGPMNTEAFF
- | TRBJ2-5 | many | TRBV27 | TGTGCCAGCAGTGAACCGTACCAAGAGACCCAGTACTTC | CASSEPYQETQYF
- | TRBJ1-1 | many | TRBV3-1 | TGTGCCAGCAGCCAAGATTCTAATTCGGGGGGCATGATCTTT | CASSQDSNSGGMIF
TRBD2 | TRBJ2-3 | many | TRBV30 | TGTGCCTGGAGTTCCTTACGACTAGCGGAAGGCACAGATACGCAGTATTTT | CAWSSLRLAEGTDTQYF
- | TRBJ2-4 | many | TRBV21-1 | TGTGCCAGCACTGCGGGGAGAGCCAAAAACATTCAGTACTTC | CASTAGRAKNIQYF
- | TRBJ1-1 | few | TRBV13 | TGTGCCAGCAGAGTAGGGGGTAGGGGTGGGTACACTGAAGCTTTCTTT | CASRVGGRGGYTEAFF
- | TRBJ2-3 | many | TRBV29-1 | TGCAGCGCCTCCGACGGGCTAGTCGTCACAGATACGCAGTATTTT | CSASDGLVVTDTQYF
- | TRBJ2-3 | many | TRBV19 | TGTGCCAGTAGTCTAGGACAGCCAGATACGCAGTATTTT | CASSLGQPDTQYF
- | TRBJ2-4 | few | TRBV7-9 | TGTGCCAGCAGCTTAGGGTTAAGCGTTAACCAAAACATTCAGTACTTC | CASSLGLSVNQNIQYF
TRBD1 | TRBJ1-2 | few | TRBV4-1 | TGCGCCAGCAGCCAAGATAGGGGACAGGGCCGTTTTTCCGAAGGCTACACCTTC | CASSQDRGQGRFSEGYTF
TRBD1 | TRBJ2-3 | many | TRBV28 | TGTGCCAGCGAGGCCGGGACAGGGTCAGTAGATACGCAGTATTTT | CASEAGTGSVDTQYF
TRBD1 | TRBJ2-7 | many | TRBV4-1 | TGCGCCAGCAGCCCGGTCGGGACAGGTGTCTACGAGCAGTACTTC | CASSPVGTGVYEQYF
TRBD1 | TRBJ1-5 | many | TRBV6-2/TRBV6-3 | TGTGCCAGCAGTTACCGGAACGCCATGGACAGGGCACGTCAGCCCCAGCATTTT | CASSYRNAMDRARQPQHF
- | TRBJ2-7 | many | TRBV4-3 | TGCGCCAGCAGCTTTGGAGTGGCCGGGAGATACGAGCAGTACTTC | CASSFGVAGRYEQYF
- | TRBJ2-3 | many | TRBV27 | TGTGCCAGCAGTCCAGTTGGTAGAGGGGCGGAGAGCACAGATACGCAGTATTTT | CASSPVGRGAESTDTQYF
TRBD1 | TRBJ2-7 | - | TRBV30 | TGTGCCTGGATTAAACAGGGGTCCTACGAGCAGTACTTC | CAWIKQGSYEQYF
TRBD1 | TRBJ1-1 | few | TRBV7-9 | TGTGCCAGCAGCTTAGGACCGACAGGGGAGAACACTGAAGCTTTCTTT | CASSLGPTGENTEAFF
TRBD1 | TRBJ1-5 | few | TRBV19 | TGTGCCAGTAATACCCAGGACAGGGGGCGAGGTCAGCCCCAGCATTTT | CASNTQDRGRGQPQHF
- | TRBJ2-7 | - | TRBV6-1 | TGTGCCAGCAGTGATAGGACTACGTACTGCGAGCAGTACTTC | CASSDRTTYCEQYF
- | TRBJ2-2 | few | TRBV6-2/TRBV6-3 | TGTGCCAGCAGTTACGACCCCCAACAGGGCGTAGGGACCGGGGAGCTGTTTTTT | CASSYDPQQGVGTGELFF
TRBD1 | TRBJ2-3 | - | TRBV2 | TGTGCCAGCAATAGGGACAGGGAGGTAACTAGCACAGATACGCAGTATTTT | CASNRDREVTSTDTQYF
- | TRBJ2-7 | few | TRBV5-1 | TGCGCCAGCAGCTTTGCAGGGGCAGTCTACGAGCAGTACTTC | CASSFAGAVYEQYF
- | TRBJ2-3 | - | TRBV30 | TGTGCCTGGAGTGTAGTCGGAGATACGCAGTATTTT | CAWSVVGDTQYF
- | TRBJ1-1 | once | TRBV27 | TGTGCCAGCAGTTTATCCGGGGCGGGGACTGAAGCTCTCTTT | CASSLSGAGTEALF
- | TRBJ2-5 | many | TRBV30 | TGTGCCTGGAGTGTTGCGGGGCCCCAGTACTTC | CAWSVAGPQYF
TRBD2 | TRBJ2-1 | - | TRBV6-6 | TGTGCCAGCAGTTACTCGGTGCGGGGGGGCAGGAATGAGCAGTTCTTC | CASSYSVRGGRNEQFF
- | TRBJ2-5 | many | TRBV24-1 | TGTGCCACCAGTGATTTGGACAGGAAAGAGACCCAGTACTTC | CATSDLDRKETQYF
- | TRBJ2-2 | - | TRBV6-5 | TGTGCCAGCAGTTACTCTCTTAGCAGACTAAGTGAGAACACCGGGGAGCTGTTTTTT | CASSYSLSRLSENTGELFF
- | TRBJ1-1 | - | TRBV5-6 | TGTGCCAGCAGCTTGGGGGGCAGCCTCAACGCTGAGGCTTTCTTT | CASSLGGSLNAEAFF
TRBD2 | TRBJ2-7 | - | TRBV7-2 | TGTGCCAGCAGCCCGACTAGCGGGAGATTTTGGTCCTACGAGCAGTACTTC | CASSPTSGRFWSYEQYF
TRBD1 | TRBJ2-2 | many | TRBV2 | TGTGCCAGCAGCGAGACAGGGGATGCCGGGGAGCTGTTTTTT | CASSETGDAGELFF
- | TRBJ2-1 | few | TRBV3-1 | TGTGCCAGCAGCCAACCCTACAATGAGCAGTTCTTC | CASSQPYNEQFF
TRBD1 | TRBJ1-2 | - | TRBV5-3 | TGTGCCAGCTGCGACTCAAAGGGACAGGACTATGGCTACACCTTC | CASCDSKGQDYGYTF